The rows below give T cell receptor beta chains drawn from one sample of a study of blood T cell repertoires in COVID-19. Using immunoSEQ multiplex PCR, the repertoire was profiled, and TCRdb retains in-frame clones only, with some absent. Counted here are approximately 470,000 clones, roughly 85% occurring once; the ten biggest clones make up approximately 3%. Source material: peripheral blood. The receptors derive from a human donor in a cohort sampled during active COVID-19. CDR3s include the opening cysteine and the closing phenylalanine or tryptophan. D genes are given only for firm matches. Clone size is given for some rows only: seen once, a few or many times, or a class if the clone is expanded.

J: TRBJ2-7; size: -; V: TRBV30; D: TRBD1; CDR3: CAWSPDRDHEQYF; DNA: TGTGCCTGGAGTCCCGACAGGGACCACGAGCAGTACTTC
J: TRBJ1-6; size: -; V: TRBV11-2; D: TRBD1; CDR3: CASSVWTGKYPRISPLHF; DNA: TGTGCCAGCAGCGTCTGGACAGGTAAGTATCCCCGAATTTCACCCCTCCACTTT
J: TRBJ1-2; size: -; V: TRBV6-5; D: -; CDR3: CASSSGNGYTF; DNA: TGTGCCAGCAGTTCAGGAAATGGCTACACCTTC
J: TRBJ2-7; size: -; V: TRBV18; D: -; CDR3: CASSPGTSYEQYF; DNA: TGTGCCAGCTCACCCGGGACTTCCTACGAGCAGTACTTC
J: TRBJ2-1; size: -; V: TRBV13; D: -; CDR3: CASSLGLDGYEQFF; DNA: TGTGCCAGCAGCTTAGGCCTAGACGGCTATGAGCAGTTCTTC
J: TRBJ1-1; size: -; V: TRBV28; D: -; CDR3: CASSPLSNTEAFF; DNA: TGTGCCAGCAGTCCTCTATCGAACACTGAAGCTTTCTTT
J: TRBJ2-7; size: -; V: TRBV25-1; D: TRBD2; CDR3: CASSEAGGIYEQYF; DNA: TGTGCCAGCAGTGAGGCGGGAGGGATCTACGAGCAGTACTTC
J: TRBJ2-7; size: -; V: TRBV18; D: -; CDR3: CASSPGRQAGVEQYF; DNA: TGTGCCAGCTCACCGGGGCGGCAGGCTGGGGTGGAGCAGTACTTC
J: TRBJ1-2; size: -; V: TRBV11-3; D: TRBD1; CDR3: CASSSGPDRGPGYTF; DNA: TGTGCCAGCAGCTCGGGCCCGGACAGGGGGCCTGGCTACACCTTC
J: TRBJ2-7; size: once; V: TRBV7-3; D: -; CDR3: CASSLGRDYEQYF; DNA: TGTGCCAGCAGCTTAGGGCGGGACTACGAGCAGTACTTC
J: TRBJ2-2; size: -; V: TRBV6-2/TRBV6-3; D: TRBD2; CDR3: CASSSPPGGARGELFF; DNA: TGTGCCAGCAGTTCCCCCCCGGGAGGGGCCCGGGGGGAGCTGTTTTTT
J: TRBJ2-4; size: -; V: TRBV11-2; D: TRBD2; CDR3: CASSVGTSGSPPKNIQYF; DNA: TGTGCCAGCAGCGTCGGGACTAGCGGGAGTCCCCCTAAAAACATTCAGTACTTC
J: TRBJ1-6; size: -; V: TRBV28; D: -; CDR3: CASSPGTPLRALHF; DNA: TGTGCCAGCAGTCCCGGGACTCCCCTGAGGGCCCTCCACTTT
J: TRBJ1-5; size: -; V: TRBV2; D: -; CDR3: CASSANWQNQPQHF; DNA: TGTGCCAGCAGTGCCAATTGGCAAAATCAGCCCCAGCATTTT
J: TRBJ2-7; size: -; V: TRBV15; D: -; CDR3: CATSRGSQGYEQYF; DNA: TGTGCCACCAGCAGAGGAAGCCAGGGGTACGAGCAGTACTTC
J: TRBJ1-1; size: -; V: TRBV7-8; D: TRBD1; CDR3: CASSHGQGEAFF; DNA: TGTGCCAGCAGCCACGGACAGGGTGAGGCTTTCTTT
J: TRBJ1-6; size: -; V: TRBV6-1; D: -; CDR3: CASSELARGSPLHF; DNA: TGTGCCAGCAGTGAATTGGCCAGGGGATCACCCCTCCACTTT
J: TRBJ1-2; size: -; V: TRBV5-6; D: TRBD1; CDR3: CASSSDRGRVGGYTF; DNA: TGTGCCAGCAGCTCCGACAGGGGGCGCGTTGGTGGCTACACCTTC
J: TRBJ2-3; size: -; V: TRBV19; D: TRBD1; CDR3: CASSGRTGPTDTQYF; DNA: TGTGCCAGTAGTGGCAGGACAGGACCCACAGATACGCAGTATTTT
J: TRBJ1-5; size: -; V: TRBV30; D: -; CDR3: CAWRQGSGQPQHF; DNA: TGTGCCTGGAGACAGGGCAGCGGACAGCCCCAGCATTTT
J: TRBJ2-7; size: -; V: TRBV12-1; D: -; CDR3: CASSFGQSSYEQYF; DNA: TGTGCCAGCAGCTTCGGACAGAGCTCCTACGAGCAGTACTTC
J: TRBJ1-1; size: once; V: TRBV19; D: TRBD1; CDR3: CASSFTTGVSEAFF; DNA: TGTGCCAGTAGTTTTACTACAGGGGTTAGTGAAGCTTTCTTT
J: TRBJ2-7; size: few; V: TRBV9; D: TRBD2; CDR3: CASSAGTSRYEQYF; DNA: TGTGCCAGCAGCGCCGGGACTAGTAGGTACGAGCAGTACTTC
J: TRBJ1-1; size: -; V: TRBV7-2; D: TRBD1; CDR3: CASSLAGGKNTEAFF; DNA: TGTGCCAGCAGCTTAGCAGGGGGCAAGAACACTGAAGCTTTCTTT
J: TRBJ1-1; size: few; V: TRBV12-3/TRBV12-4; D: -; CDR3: CASSYARETEAFF; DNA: TGTGCCAGCAGTTACGCCAGGGAAACTGAAGCTTTCTTT
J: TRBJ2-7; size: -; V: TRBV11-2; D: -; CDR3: CASSLVPNYEQYF; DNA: TGTGCCAGCAGCTTAGTTCCCAACTACGAGCAGTACTTC
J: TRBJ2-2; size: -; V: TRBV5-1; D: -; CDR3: CASSLQGGPTGELFF; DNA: TGCGCCAGCAGCCTCCAGGGGGGACCCACCGGGGAGCTGTTTTTT
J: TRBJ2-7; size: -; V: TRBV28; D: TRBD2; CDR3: CASTLGGETNYEQYF; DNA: TGTGCCAGCACCTTGGGGGGGGAGACCAACTACGAGCAGTACTTC
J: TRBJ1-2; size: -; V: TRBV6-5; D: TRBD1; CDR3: CASRKGQGYGYTF; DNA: TGTGCCAGCAGGAAGGGACAGGGCTATGGCTACACCTTC
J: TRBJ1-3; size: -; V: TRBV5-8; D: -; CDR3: CASLTIVPLGSGNTIYF; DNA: TGTGCCAGCCTTACGATCGTTCCATTGGGGAGTGGAAACACCATATATTTT
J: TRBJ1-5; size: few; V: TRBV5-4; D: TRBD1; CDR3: CASSLGGDSSNQPQHF; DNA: TGTGCCAGCAGCTTGGGGGGGGACAGCAGCAATCAGCCCCAGCATTTT
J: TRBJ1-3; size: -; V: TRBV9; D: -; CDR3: CASSVEVLGGNSGNTIYF; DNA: TGTGCCAGCAGCGTAGAGGTTCTGGGGGGGAACTCTGGAAACACCATATATTTT
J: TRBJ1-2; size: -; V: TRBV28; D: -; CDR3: CASSFEGNYGYTF; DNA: TGTGCCAGCAGTTTTGAGGGTAACTATGGCTACACCTTC